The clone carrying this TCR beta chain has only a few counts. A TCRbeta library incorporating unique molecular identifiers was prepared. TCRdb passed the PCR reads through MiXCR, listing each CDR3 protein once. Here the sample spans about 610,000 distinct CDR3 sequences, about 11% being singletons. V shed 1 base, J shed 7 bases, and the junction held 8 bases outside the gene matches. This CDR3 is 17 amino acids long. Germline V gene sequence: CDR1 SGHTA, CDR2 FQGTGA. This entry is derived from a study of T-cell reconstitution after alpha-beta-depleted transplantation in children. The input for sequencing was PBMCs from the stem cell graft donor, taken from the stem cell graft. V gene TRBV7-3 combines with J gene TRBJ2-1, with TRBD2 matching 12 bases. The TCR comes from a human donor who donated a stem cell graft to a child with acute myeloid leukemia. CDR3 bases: TGTGCCAGCAGCTTAAAAGGGACTAGCGGGCAACGGAATGAGCAGTTCTTC. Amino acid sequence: CASSLKGTSGQRNEQFF.